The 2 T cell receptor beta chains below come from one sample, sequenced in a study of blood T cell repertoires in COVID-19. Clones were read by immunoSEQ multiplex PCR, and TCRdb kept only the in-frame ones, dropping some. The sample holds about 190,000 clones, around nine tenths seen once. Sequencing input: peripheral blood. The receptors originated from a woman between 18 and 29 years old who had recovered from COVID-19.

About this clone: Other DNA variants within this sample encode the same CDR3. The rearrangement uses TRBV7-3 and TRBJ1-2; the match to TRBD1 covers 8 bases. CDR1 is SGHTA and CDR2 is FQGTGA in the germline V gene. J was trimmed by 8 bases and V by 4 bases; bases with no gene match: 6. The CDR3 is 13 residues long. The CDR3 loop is CASSSPGGIGYTF. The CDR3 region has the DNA TGTGCCAGCAGCTCTCCAGGGGGCATAGGCTACACCTTC.

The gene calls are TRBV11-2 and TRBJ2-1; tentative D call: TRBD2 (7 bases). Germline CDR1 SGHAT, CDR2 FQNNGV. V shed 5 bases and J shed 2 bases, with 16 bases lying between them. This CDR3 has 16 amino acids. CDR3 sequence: CASSLPGGPAYNEQFF. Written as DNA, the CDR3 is TGTGCCAGCAGCCTCCCCGGGGGGCCGGCCTACAATGAGCAGTTCTTC.